One sample yielded the 29 T cell receptor beta chains listed below, sequenced in a study of shared clonotypes between healthy human individuals. TCRdb's copy holds only in-frame clones and misses some; the assay was immunoSEQ multiplex PCR. The data contain 450,000 to 500,000 clones, approximately 84% of them singletons. Sample: PBMCs. The receptors shown here come from a woman between 40 and 50 years old in good health. Some clones in this sample may be carry-over from other donors' samples.

This chain uses TRBV6-1 with TRBJ2-7, with TRBD2 identical over 7 bases. CDR3 length equals 13 residues. J lost 0 bases, V lost 10 bases, and 6 bases had no gene match. Germline V gene lookup returns CDR1 MNHNS and CDR2 SASEGT. This chain's CDR3 is CATVRDYSYEQYF. As DNA, the CDR3 is TGTGCCACCGTCCGGGACTACTCCTACGAGCAGTACTTC.

The V gene is TRBV9, the J gene TRBJ2-2, with D unresolved. Trimming shortened V by 0 bases and J by 1 base, and 13 bases separated the two germline ends. Germline loops: CDR1 SGDLS, CDR2 YYNGEE. This CDR3 contains 17 residues. Here the CDR3 reads CASSVGSWRQNTGELFF. CDR3 nucleotide sequence: TGTGCCAGCAGCGTAGGGAGCTGGCGACAGAACACCGGGGAGCTGTTTTTT.

The V gene is TRBV18, the J gene TRBJ2-6, with TRBD2 as a possible D gene (6 bases). The CDR3 runs 15 residues. CDR1 and CDR2 from the germline V gene are KGHSH and LQKENI. Trimming left V 5 bases short and J 4 bases short, with 12 bases between. This chain's CDR3 is CASSTRGTGANVLTF. CDR3 DNA: TGTGCCAGCTCAACCCGGGGGACGGGGGCCAACGTCCTGACTTTC.

This sequence joins TRBV18 and TRBJ2-5, with 10 nucleotides matching TRBD1. With V trimmed by 0 bases and J by 7 bases, 11 bases remained unmatched. The CDR3 extends over 17 amino acids. The germline CDR1 and CDR2 sequences are KGHSH and LQKENI. The chain's CDR3 is CASSPPRFDRGQGTQYF. The CDR3 DNA is TGTGCCAGCTCACCACCCCGGTTCGACAGGGGGCAGGGGACCCAGTACTTC. Together with reference TRBV18 and TRBJ2-5, the CDR3 gives the full variable domain: NAGVMQNPRHLVRRRGQEARLRCSPMKGHSHVYWYRQLPEEGLKFMVYLQKENIIDESGMPKERFSAEFPKEGPSILRIQQVVRGDSAAYFCASSPPRFDRGQGTQYFGPGTRLLVL.

This clone has only a few counts. The sample contains more than one DNA sequence encoding this CDR3. J is TRBJ2-1 and V is TRBV18, with D uncertain. The CDR3 loop spans 11 amino acids. Germline assignment: CDR1 KGHSH and CDR2 LQKENI. The V end was cut by 1 base, the J end by 8 bases, with 3 bases between. The CDR3 DNA reads TGTGCCAGCTCACCACTGGATGAGCAGTTCTTC. Amino acid sequence: CASSPLDEQFF.

On this clone itself: A much larger clone differs by one base, so this may be a read error. The V gene is TRBV11-1, the J gene TRBJ2-5; tentatively, D is TRBD1 or TRBD2 (6 bases each). The CDR3 runs to 15 residues. Germline V gene data show CDR1 as SGHAT and CDR2 as FQDESV (reference sequence). The CDR3 DNA sequence: TGTGCCAGCAGCTTAGGCCGGGGGCGGCAGGAGACCCCGTACTTC. Protein sequence: CASSLGRGRQETPYF. Full variable domain (missing parts from reference TRBV11-1 and TRBJ2-5): EAEVAQSPRYKITEKSQAVAFWCDPISGHATLYWYRQILGQGPELLVQFQDESVVDDSQLPKDRFSAERLKGVDSTLKIQPAELGDSAMYLCASSLGRGRQETPYFGPGTRLLVL.

Concerning this clone itself: The likely explanation is a read error, given a far larger clone one base away. The J gene is TRBJ2-1, the V gene TRBV4-1; D may match TRBD1 or TRBD2 (5 bases each). The CDR3 contains 17 residues. Germline CDR1 reads MGHRA; CDR2 reads YSYEKL. CDR3 bases: TGCGCCAGCAGCCCATACGGGACGGTAAGCTCCTACAATGGGCAGTTCTTC. Its translation: CASSPYGTVSSYNGQFF.

CDR3 in DNA: TGTGCCAGCAGTCTAACAGGGACGGCCTACAATGAGCAGTTCTTC. Protein: CASSLTGTAYNEQFF. The chain couples TRBV27 to TRBJ2-1, with a possible D match to TRBD1 (6 bases). Trimming removed 5 bases at V and 2 bases at J, with 13 bases between. The germline CDR1 and CDR2 sequences are MNHEY and SMNVEV (reference sequence). The CDR3 is 15 residues long.

The chain joins TRBV6-5 to TRBJ1-5, with D tentatively TRBD1 (5 bases). The V gene's germline CDR1 is MNHEY and CDR2 SVGAGI. V was shortened by 5 bases and J by 6 bases, with 11 bases between the two germline ends. The CDR3 spans 13 residues. The CDR3 DNA reads TGTGCCAGCAGTGTAGTGAGGGGTCAGCCCCAGCATTTT. It is translated as CASSVVRGQPQHF.

This clone showed up just a few times. The rearrangement joins TRBV5-1 to TRBJ2-7, with TRBD2 matching over 10 bases. Germline V CDR1 and CDR2: SGHRS, YFSETQ. The junction had 7 bases not matched to a gene; V was cut back by 4 bases and J by 0 bases. The CDR3 consists of 16 residues. DNA of the CDR3: TGCGCCAGCAGCAGGGTAACTAGCGGGGTCTCCTACGAGCAGTACTTC. Its protein is CASSRVTSGVSYEQYF.

This clone was seen a handful of times. The chain carries TRBV7-9 and TRBJ2-7, with 11 bases lining up with TRBD2. Per germline, CDR1 SEHNR and CDR2 FQNEAQ (reference sequence). J lost 3 bases, V lost 3 bases, and 4 bases had no gene match. The CDR3 is 15 amino acids. CDR3 in amino acids: CASSFLAGGNYEQYF. CDR3 sequence (DNA): TGTGCCAGCAGCTTCCTAGCGGGAGGCAACTACGAGCAGTACTTC.

On this clone: The sample has other DNA sequences that encode this CDR3 too. The rearrangement joins TRBV4-3 to TRBJ2-5; no reliable D call. The J call may be mistaken, given a closer DNA end match to TRBJ2-7. The CDR3 is 14 amino acids. CDR1 LGHNA and CDR2 YSLEER come from the germline V gene. The CDR3 DNA is TGCGCCAGCAGCCCGACACGAACTTCCTACGAGCAGTACTTC. It encodes CASSPTRTSYEQYF.

Concerning this clone itself: Other DNA sequences of this sample code for an identical CDR3. The V and J genes are TRBV7-9 and TRBJ2-5; no clear D. V was shortened by 2 bases and J by 7 bases, with 5 bases between the two germline ends. The CDR3 is 11 residues long. Germline values: CDR1 SEHNR, CDR2 FQNEAQ (reference sequence). CDR3 in amino acids: CASSLRGTQYF. The CDR3 region has the DNA TGTGCCAGCAGCTTAAGAGGGACCCAGTACTTC.

A few counts support this clone. The CDR3 sequence is CASSPDRASQPQHF. Here the CDR3 DNA reads TGTGCCAGCAGCCCGGACAGGGCGAGTCAGCCCCAGCATTTT. The J gene is TRBJ1-5, the V gene TRBV2; 8 bases agree with TRBD1. The V gene's germline CDR1 is SNHLY and CDR2 FYNNEI. This CDR3 spans 14 amino acids. J gave up 6 bases and V 6 bases, and 7 bases lay outside the gene matches.

This sequence joins TRBV6-5 and TRBJ1-1; the D is unclear. The germline gives CDR1 MNHEY, CDR2 SVGAGI. V dropped 0 bases and J dropped 0 bases, with 5 bases sitting between them. The CDR3 consists of 14 residues. CDR3 protein: CASSYSRMNTEAFF. CDR3 DNA: TGTGCCAGCAGTTACTCCCGGATGAACACTGAAGCTTTCTTT.

The rearrangement joins TRBV6-5 to TRBJ1-5, with TRBD1 matching 7 bases. Germline V lookup: CDR1 MNHEY, CDR2 SVGAGI. J was trimmed by 6 bases and V by 6 bases; bases with no gene match: 8. The CDR3 consists of 14 residues. CDR3 protein: CASRTTGNGQPQHF. Written as DNA, the CDR3 is TGTGCCAGCAGGACGACAGGGAACGGTCAGCCCCAGCATTTT.

Only a few counts were recorded for this clone. The rearrangement joins TRBV5-1 to TRBJ1-2, with D possibly being TRBD1 (6 bases). Looked up from germline, CDR1 is SGHRS and CDR2 is YFSETQ. This CDR3 has 16 residues. The V end was cut by 3 bases, the J end by 7 bases, with 22 bases between. The CDR3 sequence: CASSSGGGFGGGGYTF. The CDR3 nucleotides read TGCGCCAGCAGCTCAGGAGGGGGGTTTGGAGGTGGTGGCTACACCTTC.

The rearrangement uses TRBV13 and TRBJ2-1; D gene ambiguous. The V end lost 5 bases, the J end lost 8 bases, and 19 bases lay between the germline ends. Germline V gene lookup returns CDR1 PRHDT and CDR2 FYEKMQ (reference sequence). CDR3 length: 15 amino acids. Written as DNA, the CDR3 is TGTGCCAGCAGCGCTCGGGTGGGATTAATCGATGAGCAGTTCTTC. This translates into CASSARVGLIDEQFF. The full variable domain, in which reference TRBV13 and TRBJ2-1 provide the parts outside the CDR3, is AAGVIQSPRHLIKEKRETATLKCYPIPRHDTVYWYQQGPGQDPQFLISFYEKMQSDKGSIPDRFSAQQFSDYHSELNMSSLELGDSALYFCASSARVGLIDEQFFGPGTRLTVL.

For this clone: This likely traces to a read error, being one base from a far larger clone. Different DNA sequences within this sample yield the same CDR3. The V and J genes are TRBV28 and TRBJ2-1, with a possible D match to TRBD2 (5 bases). V was pared by 2 bases and J by 4 bases, with 15 bases between. Per germline, CDR1 MDHEN and CDR2 SYDVKM. This CDR3 is built from 16 residues. CDR3 amino acids: CASSLVSGSAYNEQFF. The CDR3 region has the DNA TGTGCCAGCAGTTTAGTGAGCGGTAGCGCTTACAATGAGCAGTTCTTC.

The gene calls are TRBV18 and TRBJ2-5, with D maybe TRBD2 (5 bases). Germline loops: CDR1 KGHSH, CDR2 LQKENI. Trimming cost V 4 bases and J 5 bases, with 14 bases left between them. The CDR3 is 14 residues long. This CDR3 is CASSQRLERETQYF. The CDR3 nucleotides read TGTGCCAGCTCACAACGCTTGGAGCGGGAGACCCAGTACTTC.

The chain has TRBV7-6 and TRBJ1-2; TRBD1 aligns across 8 bases. The trim removed 5 bases at V and 8 bases at J, leaving 4 bases unmatched. The germline CDR1 and CDR2 sequences are SGHVS and FNYEAQ. This CDR3 is 12 amino acids long. Here the CDR3 DNA reads TGTGCCAGCAGCCTGGACAGGGACGGCTACACCTTC. Translating it yields CASSLDRDGYTF.

The genes are TRBV15 and TRBJ1-5, with 7 bases identical to TRBD1. Germline V gives CDR1 LNHNV, CDR2 YYDKDF (reference sequence). The J segment lost 5 bases and the V segment lost 3 bases, leaving 13 bases of the junction unmatched. The CDR3 loop spans 17 amino acids. Written as DNA, the CDR3 is TGTGCCACCAGCAGTCATCTACAGGGGCGGGTAGATCAGCCCCAGCATTTT. Its protein product is CATSSHLQGRVDQPQHF.

This chain links TRBV6-1 with TRBJ1-2, with 9 bases that match TRBD1. V was clipped by 2 bases and J by 5 bases; unmatched bases: 3. The germline gives CDR1 MNHNS, CDR2 SASEGT. The CDR3 is 14 amino acids. This CDR3 is CASSERDRAYGYTF. CDR3 bases: TGTGCCAGCAGTGAACGGGACAGGGCTTATGGCTACACCTTC.

This chain links TRBV4-2 with TRBJ1-5; perhaps TRBD1 as D (6 bases). CDR3 length equals 15 residues. V was pared by 5 bases and J by 3 bases, with 14 bases between. The germline gives CDR1 LGHNA, CDR2 YNFKEQ. The CDR3 region has the DNA TGTGCCAGCAGCGTAGGGCAGGGGCCCAATCAGCCCCAGCATTTT. Translation: CASSVGQGPNQPQHF.

As to this clone: A far larger clone is a single base away, which makes a read error likely. The rearrangement uses TRBV7-3 and TRBJ2-1, with 7 bases matching TRBD2. V shed 5 bases, J shed 4 bases, and the junction held 8 bases outside the gene matches. From germline, CDR1 is SGHTA and CDR2 FQGTGA. The CDR3 covers 15 residues. The CDR3 region is CASSHLAGAYNEQFF. The CDR3 nucleotides are TGTGCCAGCAGCCACTTAGCGGGCGCGTACAATGAGCAGTTCTTC.

This chain links TRBV11-3 with TRBJ2-3, with D tentatively TRBD1 (6 bases). V was clipped by 5 bases and J by 9 bases, with 12 bases between them. The length of the CDR3 is 12 residues. CDR1 is SGHNT and CDR2 is YENEEA in the germline V gene. CDR3 sequence: CASSLTGITQYF. Written as DNA, the CDR3 is TGTGCCAGCAGCCTCACAGGGATAACGCAGTATTTT.

This rearrangement joins TRBV2 to TRBJ1-2; D remains ambiguous. The CDR3 consists of 16 residues. Trimming stripped 1 base from V and 4 bases from J, with 16 bases between. The germline gives CDR1 SNHLY, CDR2 FYNNEI. The CDR3 protein is CASSEGVQNLIYGYTF. CDR3 in DNA: TGTGCCAGCAGTGAAGGTGTCCAGAACTTAATCTATGGCTACACCTTC.

About this clone: It is likely a read error: a sequence one base away is far more abundant. The sample contains more than one DNA sequence encoding this CDR3. This chain connects TRBV29-1 to TRBJ2-3; no firm D call. CDR1 is SQVTM, CDR2 ANQGSEA, per germline. This CDR3 contains 16 residues. With 6 bases removed from V and 2 bases from J, the gap between germline ends came to 21 bases. The CDR3 sequence is CSVEPQLADPTDTQYF. DNA of the CDR3: TGCAGCGTCGAACCCCAACTGGCGGACCCCACAGATACGCAGTATTTT.

Points on this clone: This sequence is one base from a far larger clone and is likely a read error. Other DNA sequences in the sample encode the same CDR3. This chain joins TRBV7-9 and TRBJ2-2, with no clear D. This CDR3 has 14 residues. Germline lookup yields CDR1 SEHNR and CDR2 FQNEAQ (reference sequence). The CDR3 here is CASSLGGNTGELFF. The CDR3 coding sequence is TGTGCAAGCAGCTTGGGCGGGAACACCGGGGAGCTGTTTTTT. Based on the CDR3 plus reference TRBV7-9 and TRBJ2-2, the full variable domain is DTGVSQNPRHKITKRGQNVTFRCDPISEHNRLYWYRQTLGQGPEFLTYFQNEAQLEKSRLLSDRFSAERPKGSFSTLEIQRTEQGDSAMYLCASSLGGNTGELFFGEGSRLTVL.